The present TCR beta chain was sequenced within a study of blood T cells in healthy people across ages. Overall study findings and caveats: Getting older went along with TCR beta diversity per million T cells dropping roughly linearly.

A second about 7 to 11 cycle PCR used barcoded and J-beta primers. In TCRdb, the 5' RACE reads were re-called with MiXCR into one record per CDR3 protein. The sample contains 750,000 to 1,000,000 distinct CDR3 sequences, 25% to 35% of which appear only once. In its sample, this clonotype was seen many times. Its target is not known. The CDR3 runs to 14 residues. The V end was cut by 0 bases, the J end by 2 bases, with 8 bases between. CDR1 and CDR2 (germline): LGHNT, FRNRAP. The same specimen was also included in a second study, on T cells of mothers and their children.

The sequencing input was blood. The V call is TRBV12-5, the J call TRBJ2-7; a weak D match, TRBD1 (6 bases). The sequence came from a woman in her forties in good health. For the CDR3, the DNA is TGTGCTAGTGGTTTGGTGAGGGGGACCTACGAGCAGTACTTC. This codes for CASGLVRGTYEQYF.